Presented here are 8 T cell receptor beta chains from one specimen sequenced in a study of blood T cell repertoires in COVID-19. The method was immunoSEQ multiplex PCR; TCRdb's version includes in-frame clones alone and lacks a portion of them. Here the sample spans a few hundred thousand clones, about 86% being singletons. Sequenced material: PBMCs or T cells enriched from blood (not recorded which). Every receptor here comes from a man aged 25-45 years with acute COVID-19.

The CDR3 nucleotides are TGTGCCAGCTCACGTGGAAGCGCTGGCACCTACGAGCAGTACGTC. This gives the protein CASSRGSAGTYEQYV. The chain employs TRBV18 and TRBJ2-7, with D uncertain. Germline assignment: CDR1 KGHSH and CDR2 LQKENI. V lost 4 bases and J 2 bases, leaving 15 bases between the germline ends. The CDR3 runs to 15 residues.

This chain connects TRBV28 to TRBJ1-6; 7 bases map to TRBD1. Per germline, CDR1 MDHEN and CDR2 SYDVKM. V dropped 1 base and J dropped 10; count of bases not matched to a gene: 10. The CDR3 length is 16 residues. For the CDR3, the DNA is TGTGCCAGCAGTTTATACGTCGGGACAGTAAAGTCACCCCTCCACTTT. This gives the protein CASSLYVGTVKSPLHF. Based on the CDR3 plus reference TRBV28 and TRBJ1-6, the full variable domain is DVKVTQSSRYLVKRTGEKVFLECVQDMDHENMFWYRQDPGLGLRLIYFSYDVKMKEKGDIPEGYSVSREKKERFSLILESASTNQTSMYLCASSLYVGTVKSPLHFGNGTRLTVT.

The chain couples TRBV19 to TRBJ1-6, with TRBD1 matching over 8 bases. Germline trimming cut 6 bases from V and 5 bases from J; bases unmatched to any gene: 6. The CDR3 sequence is 15 residues long. CDR1 is LNHDA and CDR2 is SQIVND in the germline V gene (reference sequence). The DNA for the CDR3 is TGTGCCAGTAGCTCGTTGGACAGGGATAATTCACCCCTCCACTTT. It translates to CASSSLDRDNSPLHF.

Only a few counts were recorded for this clone. This rearrangement joins TRBV11-3 to TRBJ2-1; a possible D gene is TRBD2 (5 bases). Per germline, CDR1 SGHNT and CDR2 YENEEA. Trimming removed 5 bases from V and 8 bases from J, with 16 bases in between. This CDR3 is 14 amino acids long. CDR3 loop: CASSAGHETDEQFF. As DNA, the CDR3 is TGTGCCAGCAGCGCGGGCCATGAGACCGATGAGCAGTTCTTC.

The rearrangement uses TRBV7-7 and TRBJ1-2; tentatively, D is TRBD1 (5 bases). V was pared by 5 bases and J by 2 bases, with 27 bases between. CDR1 and CDR2 (germline): SSHAT, FNYEAQ (reference sequence). This CDR3 comprises 19 residues. The CDR3 sequence: CASSTYPGTGRSGNYGYTF. Here the CDR3 DNA reads TGTGCCAGCAGCACATATCCCGGGACTGGACGCTCGGGGAACTATGGCTACACCTTC. Filled out from reference TRBV7-7 and TRBJ1-2, the complete variable domain reads GAGVSQSPRYKVTKRGQDVTLRCDPISSHATLYWYQQALGQGPEFLTYFNYEAQPDKSGLPSDRFSAERPEGSISTLTIQRTEQRDSAMYRCASSTYPGTGRSGNYGYTFGSGTRLTVV.

In its sample, this clone was seen once. The rearrangement joins TRBV2 to TRBJ1-5; TRBD1 agrees at 7 bases. There are 15 residues in the CDR3. Per germline, CDR1 SNHLY and CDR2 FYNNEI. Unmatched junction bases numbered 7, after V lost 7 bases and J lost 1 base. The CDR3 nucleotides are TGTGCCAGCACCCGGGCCAGGGGGAGCAATCAGCCCCAGCATTTT. As protein: CASTRARGSNQPQHF.

The chain links TRBV27 to TRBJ2-2, with D perhaps TRBD1 (5 bases). V was pared by 6 bases and J by 2 bases, with 7 bases between. This CDR3 spans 13 amino acids. Per the germline V gene, CDR1 is MNHEY and CDR2 is SMNVEV (reference sequence). The DNA for the CDR3 is TGTGCCAGCAGGGGGCAAAACACCGGGGAGCTGTTTTTT. Its translation is CASRGQNTGELFF.

The V call is TRBV18, the J call TRBJ2-1; 9 nucleotides match TRBD1. V shed 1 base and J 0 bases; nucleotides not matched to a gene: 10. This CDR3 contains 19 residues. Germline CDR1 and CDR2: KGHSH and LQKENI. The CDR3 region has the DNA TGTGCCAGCTCACCACTCACAGGGGGCCCGAGTAGCTCCTACAATGAGCAGTTCTTC. Amino acids: CASSPLTGGPSSSYNEQFF.